The 16 T cell receptor beta chains in this list originate from one sample, sequenced in a study of T cell changes during pregnancy in multiple sclerosis (dated by TCRdb to between 2018 and 2021). The method behind the library was the immunoSEQ multiplex PCR assay. The clones in this table, taken by TCRdb from immuneACCESS, are in-frame only. Not every clone is retained; where verified, under half of the shortfall comes from an unresolved V gene, and the cause of the rest is unknown. This sample comprises 55,000 to 75,000 clones, about 92% of them detected only once. More than 1.1% of the sample goes to the ten largest clones. Specimen: peripheral blood, collected after pregnancy. The receptor set was obtained from a female donor with multiple sclerosis, enrolled in a pregnancy study.

CDR3 nucleotides: TGCGCCAGCAGCCAAGCAGCGGGAGGCGGTTTAGGCAATGAGCAGTTCTTC. Translated, it gives CASSQAAGGGLGNEQFF. The chain has TRBV4-1 and TRBJ2-1; 9 nucleotides agree with TRBD2. Germline V gene sequence: CDR1 MGHRA, CDR2 YSYEKL. The CDR3 covers 17 residues. Germline trimming cut 1 base from V and 6 bases from J; bases unmatched to any gene: 10.

The chain links TRBV4-1 to TRBJ2-5; possibly TRBD2 for D (5 bases). The V and J ends lost 0 bases and 7 bases respectively, with 12 bases between them. Germline V gives CDR1 MGHRA, CDR2 YSYEKL. This CDR3 spans 14 amino acids. CDR3 DNA: TGCGCCAGCAGCCAAGAACGGGGTCTTGGGACCCAGTACTTC. This translates into CASSQERGLGTQYF.

The chain is built from TRBV2 and TRBJ1-1, with 9 nucleotides matching TRBD1. The CDR3 spans 14 residues. With V trimmed by 6 bases and J by 1 base, 3 bases remained unmatched. The germline V gene has CDR1 SNHLY and CDR2 FYNNEI. CDR3 nucleotide sequence: TGTGCCAGCAGGGGGACAGGGCGGAACACTGAAGCTTTCTTT. Its protein product is CASRGTGRNTEAFF.

The chain carries TRBV2 and TRBJ2-2; 8 positions match TRBD2. The CDR3 has 15 amino acids. CDR1 is SNHLY and CDR2 is FYNNEI in the germline V gene. V shed 4 bases and J 2 bases; nucleotides not matched to a gene: 3. The CDR3 is CASSGTSRNTGELFF. For the CDR3, the DNA is TGTGCCAGCAGTGGGACTAGCAGAAACACCGGGGAGCTGTTTTTT.

The V and J genes are TRBV28 and TRBJ2-7; the match to TRBD2 covers 9 bases. The CDR3 consists of 15 residues. Germline loops: CDR1 MDHEN, CDR2 SYDVKM. V dropped 5 bases and J dropped 4; count of bases not matched to a gene: 9. CDR3 loop: CASSPPTSGRYEQYF. Written as DNA, the CDR3 is TGTGCCAGCAGTCCCCCGACTAGCGGACGATACGAGCAGTACTTC.

V is TRBV19 and J is TRBJ2-1, with 13 bases identical to TRBD2. The junction had 4 bases not matched to a gene; V was cut back by 2 bases and J by 9 bases. Per the germline V gene, CDR1 is LNHDA and CDR2 is SQIVND (reference sequence). This CDR3 has 15 amino acids. This chain's CDR3 is CASSILLAGGGEQFF. The CDR3 nucleotides are TGTGCCAGTAGTATATTACTAGCGGGAGGGGGTGAGCAGTTCTTC.

Written as DNA, the CDR3 is TGTGCCAGCCAGGGGGCGAGGTCGCGCGAGCAGTACTTC. As protein: CASQGARSREQYF. V usage is TRBV10-3 and J usage is TRBJ2-7; 8 positions match TRBD1. CDR3 length: 13 amino acids. The germline gives CDR1 ENHRY, CDR2 SYGVKD. After removal of 10 bases from V and 6 bases from J, the junction contained 11 bases not matched to a gene.

The chain uses TRBV6-5 and TRBJ2-1; D is uncertain. Trimming removed 0 bases at V and 3 bases at J, with 12 bases between. The CDR3 loop spans 16 amino acids. The V gene's germline CDR1 is MNHEY and CDR2 SVGAGI. The CDR3 DNA follows: TGTGCCAGCAGTTACTCCCCGACGGGTGGCTACAATGAGCAGTTCTTC. Translating it yields CASSYSPTGGYNEQFF.

The genes are TRBV10-3 and TRBJ2-1, with 11 positions matching TRBD2. CDR3 length: 14 amino acids. From germline, CDR1 is ENHRY and CDR2 SYGVKD. J lost 8 bases, V lost 9 bases, and 9 bases had no gene match. The CDR3 coding sequence is TGTGCCATTGCAACTAGCGGGAGAGTCGATGAGCAGTTCTTC. This encodes CAIATSGRVDEQFF.

The chain uses TRBV7-9 and TRBJ2-1, with D perhaps TRBD2 (6 bases). The CDR3 is made up of 12 amino acids. The V end lost 1 base, the J end lost 15 bases, and 13 bases lay between the germline ends. Germline assignment: CDR1 SEHNR and CDR2 FQNEAQ (reference sequence). The CDR3 DNA follows: TGTGCCAGCAGCTTAGAAAGTGTGGGGGGGTTCTTC. It codes for CASSLESVGGFF.

This rearrangement joins TRBV5-8 to TRBJ1-2, with unresolved D. Trimming removed 0 bases from V and 4 bases from J, with 13 bases in between. The germline CDR1 and CDR2 sequences are SGHTS and YDEGEE. The CDR3 is 15 amino acids. CDR3 sequence reads: CASSLDRGRGYGYTF. DNA of the CDR3: TGTGCCAGCAGCTTGGACCGGGGTCGCGGCTATGGCTACACCTTC. Full variable domain (missing parts from reference TRBV5-8 and TRBJ1-2): EAGVTQSPTHLIKTRGQQATLRCSPISGHTSVYWYQQALGLGLQFLLWYDEGEERNRGNFPPRFSGRQFPNYSSELNVNALELEDSALYLCASSLDRGRGYGYTFGSGTRLTVV.

The chain joins TRBV19 to TRBJ1-1, with a tentative D call TRBD1 (6 bases). The CDR3 is 15 amino acids. V lost 3 bases and J 5 bases, leaving 16 bases between the germline ends. The V gene's germline CDR1 is LNHDA and CDR2 SQIVND (reference sequence). The CDR3 DNA follows: TGTGCCAGTAGTATGAGGCAGGGGAAGGGGACTGAAGCTTTCTTT. Translating it yields CASSMRQGKGTEAFF.

The rearrangement joins TRBV27 to TRBJ2-7; D might be TRBD1 (6 bases). V lost 6 bases and J lost 4, with 19 bases in between. The CDR3 spans 15 residues. The germline CDR1 and CDR2 sequences are MNHEY and SMNVEV (reference sequence). In nucleotides, the CDR3 is TGTGCCAGCAGACCAACAATACAGGGTAAATACGAGCAGTACTTC. Its translation: CASRPTIQGKYEQYF.

The chain employs TRBV10-1 and TRBJ1-1, with 7 bases matching TRBD1. V lost 9 bases and J lost 3; bases outside the gene matches: 19. The CDR3 has 17 residues. Germline CDR1 and CDR2: WNHNN and SYGVQD (reference sequence). In DNA form, the CDR3 reads TGCGCCAGACGAACCAACAGGGGCTGTGGGGTAGACACTGAAGCTTTCTTT. This codes for CARRTNRGCGVDTEAFF.

J is TRBJ1-4 and V is TRBV9; D unclear. CDR1 and CDR2 from the germline V gene are SGDLS and YYNGEE. This CDR3 comprises 15 residues. Trimming took off 0 bases at V and 5 bases at J, with 11 bases between the two ends. CDR3 sequence (DNA): TGTGCCAGCAGCGTAGGTGAGAGGGCCAATGAAAAACTGTTTTTT. Its protein is CASSVGERANEKLFF.

The rearrangement uses TRBV7-3 and TRBJ2-3; the match to TRBD2 covers 9 bases. This CDR3 spans 12 amino acids. V shed 10 bases, J shed 6 bases, and the junction held 5 bases outside the gene matches. The germline V gene encodes CDR1 SGHTA and CDR2 FQGTGA. The DNA of the CDR3 is TGTGCCAATAGCGGGAGTGAGGATACGCAGTATTTT. As protein: CANSGSEDTQYF.